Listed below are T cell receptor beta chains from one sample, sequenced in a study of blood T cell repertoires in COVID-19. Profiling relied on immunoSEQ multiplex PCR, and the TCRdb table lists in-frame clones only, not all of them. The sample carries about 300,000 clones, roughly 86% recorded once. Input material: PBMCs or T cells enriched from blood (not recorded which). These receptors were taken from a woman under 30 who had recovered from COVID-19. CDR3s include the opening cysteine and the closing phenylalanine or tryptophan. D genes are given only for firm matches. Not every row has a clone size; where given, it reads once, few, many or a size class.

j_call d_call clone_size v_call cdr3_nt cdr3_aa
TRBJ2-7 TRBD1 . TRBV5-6 TGTGCCAGCAGCCTAGGGACAGGGTATCTCGGCGAGCAGTACTTC CASSLGTGYLGEQYF
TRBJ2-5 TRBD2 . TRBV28 TGTGCCAGCAGTTTGGGGGGGTCGGGGACGGAGACCCAGTACTTC CASSLGGSGTETQYF
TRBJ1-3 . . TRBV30 TGTGCCTGGAGTTCGGGGTCTACCGGAAACACCATATATTTT CAWSSGSTGNTIYF
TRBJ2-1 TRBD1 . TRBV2 TGTGCCAGCAGTGGGGAGGCCATAACAGGGGGCGCTGACAATGAGCAGTTCTTC CASSGEAITGGADNEQFF
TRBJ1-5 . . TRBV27 TGTGCCAGCAGTTTATCCCCAGGGGAAAGCAATCAGCCCCAGCATTTT CASSLSPGESNQPQHF
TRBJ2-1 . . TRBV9 TGTGCCAGCAGCGAGACTAGTTCGTCCTACAATGAGCAGTTCTTC CASSETSSSYNEQFF
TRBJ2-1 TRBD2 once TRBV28 TGTGCCAGCAGACTAGCGGGAGTGGTCGATGAGCAGTTCTTC CASRLAGVVDEQFF
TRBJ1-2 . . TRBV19 TGTGCCAGTAGTACCCGGTTCGGCTACACCTTC CASSTRFGYTF
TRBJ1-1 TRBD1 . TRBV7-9 TGTGCCAGCAGCTTCGAGTACAGGGGGCCGAACACTGAAGCTTTCTTT CASSFEYRGPNTEAFF
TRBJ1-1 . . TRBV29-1 TGCAGCGTTGAGGGGGGGGCATTCACTGAAGCTTTCTTT CSVEGGAFTEAFF
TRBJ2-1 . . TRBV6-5 TGTGCCAGCGGAGCCTTAAGCTCCTACAATGAGCAGTTCTTC CASGALSSYNEQFF
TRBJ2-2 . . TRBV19 TGTGCCAGTAGTATAGGAGGGTCCGGGGAGCTGTTTTTT CASSIGGSGELFF
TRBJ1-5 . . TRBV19 TGTGCCACCTCAACAGGCGCGGGCAATCAGCCCCAGCATTTT CATSTGAGNQPQHF
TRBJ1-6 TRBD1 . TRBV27 TGTGCCAGCAGTTCACAGGGGGGTTATTCACCCCTCCACTTT CASSSQGGYSPLHF
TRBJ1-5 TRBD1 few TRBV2 TGTGCCAGCAGCCTCAACAGGGGCTCCAATCAGCCCCAGCATTTT CASSLNRGSNQPQHF
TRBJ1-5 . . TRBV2 TGTGCCAGCAGTGGACAGATTGATAGCAATCAGCCCCAGCATTTT CASSGQIDSNQPQHF
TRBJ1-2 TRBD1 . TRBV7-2 TGTGCCAGCAGCGGACCCTGGACAGGGGGCTTCACTGGCTACACCTTC CASSGPWTGGFTGYTF
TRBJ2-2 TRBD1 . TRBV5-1 TGCGCCAGCAGCTTACCCACAGGGGTGGGCGGGGAGCTGTTTTTT CASSLPTGVGGELFF
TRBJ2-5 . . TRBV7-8 TGTGCCAGCAGCTACCCTCAGGGTGGGCAAGAGACCCAGTACTTC CASSYPQGGQETQYF
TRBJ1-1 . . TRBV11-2 TGTGCCAGCTCAATTCCACAGGGAGTCTCTGAAGCTTTCTTT CASSIPQGVSEAFF
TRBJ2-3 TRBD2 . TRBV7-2 TGTGCCAGCAGCGTAGGACTAGCGGGGGGGGCCACGACAGATACGCAGTATTTT CASSVGLAGGATTDTQYF
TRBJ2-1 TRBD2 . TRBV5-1 TGCGCCAGCAGCCGAGGACTAGCGGGAGGGCCAGGCAATGAGCAGTTCTTC CASSRGLAGGPGNEQFF
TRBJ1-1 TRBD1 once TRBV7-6 TGTGCCAGCAGCCCGGGACAGGGGGACTTTGGCACTGAAGCTTTCTTT CASSPGQGDFGTEAFF
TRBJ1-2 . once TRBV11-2 TGTGCCAGCAGCTCAGGAGGGGCGTATGGCTACACCTTC CASSSGGAYGYTF
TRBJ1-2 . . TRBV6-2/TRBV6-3 TGTGCCAGCAGTTACGGGGCAGAGCGCAACTATGGCTACACCTTC CASSYGAERNYGYTF
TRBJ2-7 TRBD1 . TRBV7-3 TGTGCCAGCTCCGGGACAGGGGGCTACGAGCAGTACTTC CASSGTGGYEQYF
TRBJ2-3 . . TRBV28 TGTGCCAGCAGGCCTTCGGGGGGCGAGCAGTATTTT CASRPSGGEQYF
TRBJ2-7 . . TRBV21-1 TGTGCCAGCAGCAACGAAGGACTAGCGGGCCCAGCCTACGAGCAGTACTTC CASSNEGLAGPAYEQYF